The 16 T cell receptor beta chains below come from one sample, sequenced in a study of T cell changes during pregnancy in multiple sclerosis. Assay used: immunoSEQ multiplex PCR; TCRdb lists only in-frame clones, some missing. In the table there are under 60,000 clones, roughly nine tenths of which are singletons. Specimen: CD4+ T cells from peripheral blood mononuclear cells, collected in the second trimester of pregnancy. These receptor sequences come from a female donor in good health, enrolled as a control in a pregnancy study.

The rearrangement joins TRBV5-6 to TRBJ1-2; no reliable D call. Germline V lookup: CDR1 SGHDT, CDR2 YYEEEE. V lost 3 bases and J lost 6, with 15 bases in between. The CDR3 is made up of 14 amino acids. CDR3 nucleotide sequence: TGTGCCAGCAGCTCTGGGAGGGTGAATGATGGCTACACCTTC. This translates into CASSSGRVNDGYTF. The whole variable domain, remainder taken from reference TRBV5-6 and TRBJ1-2, is DAGVTQSPTHLIKTRGQQVTLRCSPKSGHDTVSWYQQALGQGPQFIFQYYEEEERQRGNFPDRFSGHQFPNYSSELNVNALLLGDSALYLCASSSGRVNDGYTFGSGTRLTVV.

The chain is built from TRBV19 and TRBJ2-2, with TRBD1 matching over 11 bases. The germline CDR1 and CDR2 sequences are LNHDA and SQIVND (reference sequence). The V and J ends lost 10 bases and 5 bases, in that order; junction bases with no gene match: 9. The CDR3 loop spans 15 amino acids. For the CDR3, the DNA is TGTGCCACCCAGGACAGGGGGCGCCGAACCGGGGAGCTGTTTTTT. It is translated as CATQDRGRRTGELFF.

The chain joins TRBV9 to TRBJ1-3; 9 bases are a match to TRBD1. V dropped 4 bases and J dropped 2; count of bases not matched to a gene: 16. Germline CDR1 SGDLS, CDR2 YYNGEE. This CDR3 is 19 amino acids long. The CDR3 coding sequence is TGTGCCAGCAGCCCCTTACAGGGGGCAGGGAAGGGGCCTGGAAACACCATATATTTT. Translation: CASSPLQGAGKGPGNTIYF.

The chain couples TRBV30 to TRBJ2-7; 9 nucleotides agree with TRBD1. This CDR3 region has 14 residues. Unmatched junction bases numbered 9, after V lost 3 bases and J lost 6 bases. Germline V gene data show CDR1 as GTSNPN and CDR2 as SVGIG (reference sequence). The CDR3 DNA reads TGTGCCTGGAGAAACTATGGGACAGGGAGCGAGCAGTACTTC. It yields the protein CAWRNYGTGSEQYF.

V is TRBV25-1 and J is TRBJ2-5; TRBD1 is a possible D gene (6 bases). CDR1 and CDR2 from the germline V gene are MGHDK and SYGVNS. The ends were cut back, 1 base at V and 8 bases at J, with 14 bases in the middle. The CDR3 contains 14 residues. In nucleotides, the CDR3 is TGTGCCAGCAGTGAATCAACAGGGAGCATAACCCAGTACTTC. Residues: CASSESTGSITQYF. Full variable domain (rest looked up from reference TRBV25-1 and TRBJ2-5): EADIYQTPRYLVIGTGKKITLECSQTMGHDKMYWYQQDPGMELHLIHYSYGVNSTEKGDLSSESTVSRIRTEHFPLTLESARPSHTSQYLCASSESTGSITQYFGPGTRLLVL.

The rearrangement links TRBV7-8 to TRBJ1-3; no reliable D call. Between the trimmed V and J ends, which lost 1 base and 4 bases, there was a span of 14 bases. This CDR3 comprises 16 residues. CDR1 and CDR2 (germline): SGHVS, FQNEAQ. This CDR3 reads CASSLGVSKAGNTIYF. CDR3 in DNA: TGTGCCAGCAGCTTAGGTGTGAGTAAAGCCGGAAACACCATATATTTT.

This chain uses TRBV2 with TRBJ1-3; 8 positions agree with TRBD1. Germline lookup yields CDR1 SNHLY and CDR2 FYNNEI. The length of the CDR3 is 19 residues. With V trimmed by 5 bases and J by 0 bases, 15 bases remained unmatched. CDR3 in amino acids: CASSILSGTGTNSGNTIYF. The CDR3 region has the DNA TGTGCCAGCAGTATACTCTCCGGGACAGGTACTAACTCTGGAAACACCATATATTTT.

The chain uses TRBV23-1 and TRBJ1-1; 8 bases map to TRBD1. TRBV23-1 is identified as an open reading frame with a role that is uncertain. Trimming removed 0 bases from V and 1 base from J; junction bases left unmatched: 1. The CDR3 covers 15 residues. The CDR3, as DNA: TGCGCCAGCAGTCAATCGACAGGGGAGAACACTGAAGCTTTCTTT. Its translation is CASSQSTGENTEAFF.

V gene TRBV13 combines with J gene TRBJ2-1; possibly TRBD2 for D (6 bases). Trimming removed 4 bases at V and 0 bases at J, with 19 bases between. Germline V gene lookup returns CDR1 PRHDT and CDR2 FYEKMQ (reference sequence). The CDR3 length is 18 residues. CDR3 nucleotides: TGTGCCAGCAGCTACAATAGGGCGGGGTGGAGCTCCTACAATGAGCAGTTCTTC. It encodes CASSYNRAGWSSYNEQFF. The full variable domain, in which reference TRBV13 and TRBJ2-1 provide the parts outside the CDR3, is AAGVIQSPRHLIKEKRETATLKCYPIPRHDTVYWYQQGPGQDPQFLISFYEKMQSDKGSIPDRFSAQQFSDYHSELNMSSLELGDSALYFCASSYNRAGWSSYNEQFFGPGTRLTVL.

This sequence joins TRBV5-6 and TRBJ1-1, with TRBD1 identical over 9 bases. CDR1 is SGHDT, CDR2 YYEEEE, per germline. The CDR3 loop spans 16 amino acids. Trimming removed 4 bases from V and 3 bases from J; junction bases left unmatched: 10. CDR3 nucleotides: TGTGCCAGCAGCCAAACCGGGACAGGGCGGGACACTGAAGCTTTCTTT. It specifies CASSQTGTGRDTEAFF.

The rearrangement joins TRBV6-4 to TRBJ2-1; 12 positions agree with TRBD2. CDR1 is MRHNA, CDR2 SNTAGT, per germline. V gave up 2 bases and J gave up 5 bases; unmatched junction bases: 7. CDR3 length: 17 amino acids. CDR3 DNA sequence: TGTGCCAGCAGTGACAGCGGACTAGCGGGGCATAACAATGAGCAGTTCTTC. Translating it yields CASSDSGLAGHNNEQFF.

The rearrangement uses TRBV6-1 and TRBJ1-1, with a possible D match to TRBD1 (5 bases). V was clipped by 6 bases and J by 11 bases, with 22 bases between them. CDR1 is MNHNS, CDR2 SASEGT, per germline. The CDR3 length is 14 residues. The CDR3 sequence is CASRPGREASAAFF. The CDR3 bases are TGTGCCAGCAGACCAGGGCGGGAGGCCTCGGCCGCTTTCTTT.

The chain combines TRBV30 with TRBJ2-1; TRBD1 is a possible D gene (5 bases). V lost 0 bases to trimming and J lost 0 bases, with 12 bases between them. Germline CDR1 GTSNPN, CDR2 SVGIG (reference sequence). CDR3 length: 16 residues. The CDR3 coding sequence is TGTGCCTGGAGTGTTCAGGGATCCCGCTCCTACAATGAGCAGTTCTTC. It encodes CAWSVQGSRSYNEQFF.

This chain links TRBV7-3 with TRBJ2-1, with 7 bases fitting TRBD2. Germline V gene lookup returns CDR1 SGHTA and CDR2 FQGTGA. With V trimmed by 1 base and J by 9 bases, 3 bases remained unmatched. CDR3 length equals 13 residues. The CDR3 protein is CASSLKGGAEQFF. CDR3 in DNA: TGTGCCAGCAGCTTAAAGGGAGGGGCTGAGCAGTTCTTC.

This chain connects TRBV30 to TRBJ1-2; 10 nucleotides agree with TRBD1. The CDR3 is made up of 14 amino acids. Germline V lookup: CDR1 GTSNPN, CDR2 SVGIG (reference sequence). J was trimmed by 2 bases and V by 8 bases; bases with no gene match: 8. DNA for the CDR3: TGTGCCGGGCTCCGGGACAGGGGAAACTATGGCTACACCTTC. This translates into CAGLRDRGNYGYTF.

For the CDR3, the DNA is TGTGCCAGCAGCCCTGGGTTACAGGGGGCGGGGGGAGCTTTCTTT. Translated: CASSPGLQGAGGAFF. V gene TRBV2 combines with J gene TRBJ1-1; TRBD1 agrees at 9 bases. CDR3 length: 15 amino acids. V shed 6 bases, J shed 10 bases, and the junction held 15 bases outside the gene matches. CDR1 SNHLY and CDR2 FYNNEI come from the germline V gene.